This TCR beta chain was sequenced during a study of patients and donors after allogeneic stem cell transplantation. In its sample, this clonotype was seen a few times. TCRdb itself ran the RT-PCR reads through MiXCR, one entry per CDR3 protein. The profile shows approximately 170,000 distinct CDR3 sequences, around 28% of them singletons. The CDR3 contains 12 residues. CDR1 DFQATT and CDR2 SNEGSKA come from the germline V gene (reference sequence). Trimming took off 5 bases at V and 4 bases at J, with 11 bases between the two ends. The sequencing input was blood, either unsorted or a sorted T cell fraction (not recorded which). The sequence derives from a human donor who was either an allogeneic HSCT recipient or a stem cell or donor lymphocyte infusion donor (not recorded which). It is not recorded whose cells these are; they may come from a transplant donor. The rearrangement links TRBV20-1 to TRBJ2-5, with D perhaps being TRBD1 or TRBD2 (5 bases each). CDR3 in DNA: TGCAGTGCTCTGAGGGACCGAGAGACCCAGTACTTC. Translating it yields CSALRDRETQYF.